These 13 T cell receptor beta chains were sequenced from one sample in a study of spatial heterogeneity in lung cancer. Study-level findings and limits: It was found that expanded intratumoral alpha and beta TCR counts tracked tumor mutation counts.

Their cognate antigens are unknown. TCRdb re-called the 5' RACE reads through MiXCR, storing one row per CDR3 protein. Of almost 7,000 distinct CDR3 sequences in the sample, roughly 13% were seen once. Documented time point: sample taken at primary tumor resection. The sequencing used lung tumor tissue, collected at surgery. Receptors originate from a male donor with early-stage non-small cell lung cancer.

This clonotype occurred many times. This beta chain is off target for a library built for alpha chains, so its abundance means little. CDR3 sequence reads: CASSLDVGRAEAFF. CDR3 nucleotides: TGTGCCAGCAGCTTGGATGTGGGGAGAGCTGAAGCTTTCTTT. V usage is TRBV5-6 and J usage is TRBJ1-1; no clear D. Deletions cut 0 bases from V and 6 bases from J, with 12 bases between. The length of the CDR3 is 14 residues. CDR1 and CDR2 from the germline V gene are SGHDT and YYEEEE.

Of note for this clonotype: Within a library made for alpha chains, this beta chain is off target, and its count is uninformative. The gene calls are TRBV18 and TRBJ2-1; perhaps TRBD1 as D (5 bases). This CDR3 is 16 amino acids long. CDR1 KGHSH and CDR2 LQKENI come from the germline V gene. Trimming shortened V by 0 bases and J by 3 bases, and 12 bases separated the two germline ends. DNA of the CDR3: TGTGCCAGCTCACCACCTTACAGGAGCGACTACAATGAGCAGTTCTTC. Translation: CASSPPYRSDYNEQFF.

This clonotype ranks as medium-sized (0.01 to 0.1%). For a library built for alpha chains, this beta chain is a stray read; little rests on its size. For the CDR3, the DNA is TGCAGTGCTAGAGGGGGCAATCAGCCCCAGCATTTT. Translation: CSARGGNQPQHF. The chain links TRBV20-1 to TRBJ1-5; D unclear. V was trimmed by 1 base and J by 2 bases, leaving 3 bases between them. The CDR3 length is 12 residues. Germline V gene lookup returns CDR1 DFQATT and CDR2 SNEGSKA (reference sequence).

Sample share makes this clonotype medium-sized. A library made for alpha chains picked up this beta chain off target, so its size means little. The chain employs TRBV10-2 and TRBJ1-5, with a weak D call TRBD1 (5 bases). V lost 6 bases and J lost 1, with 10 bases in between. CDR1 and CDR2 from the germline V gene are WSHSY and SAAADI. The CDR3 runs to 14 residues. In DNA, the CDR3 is TGCGCCAGCAGCATGACAGTAAGCAATCAGCCCCAGCATTTT. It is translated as CASSMTVSNQPQHF.

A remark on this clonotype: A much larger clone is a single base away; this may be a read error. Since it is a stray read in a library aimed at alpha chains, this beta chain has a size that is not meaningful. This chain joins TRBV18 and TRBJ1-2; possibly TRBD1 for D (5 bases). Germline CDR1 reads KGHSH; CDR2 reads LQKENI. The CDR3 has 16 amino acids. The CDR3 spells CVSSPMTEYTNYGYTF. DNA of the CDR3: TGTGTCAGCTCACCAATGACAGAATACACTAACTATGGCTACACCTTC.

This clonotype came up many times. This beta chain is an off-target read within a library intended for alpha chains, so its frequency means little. CDR3 in DNA: TGTGCCAGCAGCGGGACATTTTACTCCTACGAGCAGTACTTC. As protein: CASSGTFYSYEQYF. The J gene is TRBJ2-7, the V gene TRBV6-1; TRBD1 is a possible D gene (6 bases). V lost 6 bases and J lost 0, with 12 bases in between. Germline V gene data show CDR1 as MNHNS and CDR2 as SASEGT. This CDR3 contains 14 residues.

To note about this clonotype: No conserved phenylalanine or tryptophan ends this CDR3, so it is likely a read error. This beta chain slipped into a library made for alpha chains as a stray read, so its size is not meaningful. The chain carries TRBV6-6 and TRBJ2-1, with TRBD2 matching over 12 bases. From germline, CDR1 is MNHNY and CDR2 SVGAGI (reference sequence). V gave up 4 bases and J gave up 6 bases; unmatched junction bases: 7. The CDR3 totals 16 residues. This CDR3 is CASSSASSGRGNEQFS. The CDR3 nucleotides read TGTGCCAGCAGTTCCGCGTCTAGCGGGAGGGGCAATGAGCAGTTCTCC.

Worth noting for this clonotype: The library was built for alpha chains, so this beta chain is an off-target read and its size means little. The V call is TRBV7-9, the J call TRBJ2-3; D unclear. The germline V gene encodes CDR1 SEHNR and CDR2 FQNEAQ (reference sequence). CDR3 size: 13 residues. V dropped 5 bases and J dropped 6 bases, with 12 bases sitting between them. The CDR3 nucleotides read TGTGCCAGCAGCCCCCATACCAGGGATACGCAGTATTTT. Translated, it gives CASSPHTRDTQYF.

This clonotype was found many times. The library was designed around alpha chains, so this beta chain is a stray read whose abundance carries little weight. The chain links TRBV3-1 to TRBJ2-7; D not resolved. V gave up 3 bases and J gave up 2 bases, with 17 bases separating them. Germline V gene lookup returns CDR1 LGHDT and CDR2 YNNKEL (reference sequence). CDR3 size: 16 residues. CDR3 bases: TGTGCCAGCAGCCACGAACTTGGCCCTACGGCCTACGAGCAGTACTTC. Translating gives CASSHELGPTAYEQYF.

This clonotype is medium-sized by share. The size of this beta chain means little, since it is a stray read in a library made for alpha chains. CDR3 region: CASSFWESGNTIYF. The CDR3 nucleotides are TGTGCCAGCAGTTTTTGGGAGAGTGGAAACACCATATATTTT. The rearrangement joins TRBV6-6 to TRBJ1-3; no definite D call. V shed 4 bases and J shed 3 bases, with 10 bases lying between them. CDR1 and CDR2 (germline): MNHNY, SVGAGI (reference sequence). This CDR3 is built from 14 residues.

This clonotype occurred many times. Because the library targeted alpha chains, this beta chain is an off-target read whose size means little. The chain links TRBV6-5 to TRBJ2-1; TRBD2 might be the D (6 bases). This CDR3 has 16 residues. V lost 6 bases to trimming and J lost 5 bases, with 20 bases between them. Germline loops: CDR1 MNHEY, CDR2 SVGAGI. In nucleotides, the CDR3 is TGTGCCAGCAGCCACCTTACCGGGCGGACTAACAATGAGCAGTTCTTC. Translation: CASSHLTGRTNNEQFF.

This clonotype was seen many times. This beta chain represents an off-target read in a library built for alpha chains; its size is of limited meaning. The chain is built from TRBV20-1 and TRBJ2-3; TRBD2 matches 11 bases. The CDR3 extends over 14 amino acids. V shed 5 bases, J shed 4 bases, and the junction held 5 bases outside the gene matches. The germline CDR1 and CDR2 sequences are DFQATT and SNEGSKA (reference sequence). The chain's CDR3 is CSAGGTSGPDTQYF. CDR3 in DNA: TGCAGTGCTGGGGGGACTAGCGGCCCAGATACGCAGTATTTT.

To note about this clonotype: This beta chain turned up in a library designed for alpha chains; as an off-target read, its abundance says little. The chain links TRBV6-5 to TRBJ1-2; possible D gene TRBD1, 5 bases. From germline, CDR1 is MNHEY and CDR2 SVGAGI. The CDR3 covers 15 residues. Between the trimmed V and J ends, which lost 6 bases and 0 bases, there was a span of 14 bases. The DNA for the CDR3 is TGTGCCAGCAGGGGGCAAGGGATCCCTAACTATGGCTACACCTTC. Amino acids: CASRGQGIPNYGYTF.